Following are 8 T cell receptor beta chains from one sample sequenced in a study of PD-L1 blockade in urothelial cancer. Specified time point: pretreatment peripheral blood. Data came from immunoSEQ multiplex PCR; TCRdb stores just in-frame clones and leaves some out. The data show 70,000 to 95,000 clones, roughly 90% seen once. The specimen was PBMCs, collected around atezolizumab (anti-PD-L1) treatment. These receptor sequences come from an elderly woman with urothelial cancer.

The chain is built from TRBV7-9 and TRBJ2-5; 11 bases align to TRBD1. The CDR3 runs 16 residues. Germline CDR1 SEHNR, CDR2 FQNEAQ (reference sequence). V shed 4 bases, J shed 2 bases, and the junction held 6 bases outside the gene matches. The CDR3 protein is CASSSGQGVEQETQYF. The CDR3 DNA is TGTGCCAGCAGCTCGGGACAGGGGGTAGAGCAAGAGACCCAGTACTTC.

The chain couples TRBV5-6 to TRBJ2-2; 9 nucleotides align to TRBD1. The CDR3 is 18 residues long. CDR1 and CDR2 (germline): SGHDT, YYEEEE. Germline trimming cut 4 bases from V and 1 base from J; bases unmatched to any gene: 11. The DNA of the CDR3 is TGTGCCAGCAGCGTCCCGGGACAGGGAAGGGGGAACACCGGGGAGCTGTTTTTT. Encoded protein: CASSVPGQGRGNTGELFF.

The V call is TRBV7-9, the J call TRBJ2-2, with a weak D call TRBD1 (5 bases). Deletions cut 5 bases from V and 6 bases from J, with 13 bases between. CDR3 length equals 14 residues. Looked up from germline, CDR1 is SEHNR and CDR2 is FQNEAQ (reference sequence). The CDR3: CASSLSGHSGELFF. The CDR3 nucleotides read TGTGCCAGCAGCCTGTCCGGACATTCCGGGGAGCTGTTTTTT.

The chain is built from TRBV7-3 and TRBJ1-1; D is perhaps TRBD1 (5 bases). The germline V gene has CDR1 SGHTA and CDR2 FQGTGA. V was cut by 6 bases and J by 1 base, with 9 bases left in between. The CDR3 consists of 13 residues. CDR3 coding DNA: TGTGCCAGCAGGATGGGGGGGAACACTGAAGCTTTCTTT. This translates into CASRMGGNTEAFF.

The rearrangement uses TRBV18 and TRBJ2-3; D gene ambiguous. The V end lost 3 bases, the J end lost 2 bases, and 3 bases lay between the germline ends. The CDR3 extends over 12 amino acids. Germline V gene sequence: CDR1 KGHSH, CDR2 LQKENI. CDR3 protein: CASSPYTDTQYF. The CDR3 bases are TGTGCCAGCTCACCGTACACAGATACGCAGTATTTT.

The chain joins TRBV28 to TRBJ1-3, with D possibly being TRBD1 (6 bases). The CDR3 has 16 residues. With 6 bases removed from V and 0 bases from J, the gap between germline ends came to 15 bases. CDR1 and CDR2 (germline): MDHEN, SYDVKM. The CDR3 sequence: CASRTSGVPSGNTIYF. The CDR3 DNA reads as TGTGCCAGCAGAACCTCAGGGGTGCCCTCTGGAAACACCATATATTTT.

This sequence joins TRBV5-1 and TRBJ1-3; D might be TRBD1 (5 bases). V was clipped by 4 bases and J by 2 bases, with 16 bases between them. The CDR3 is made up of 16 amino acids. CDR1 is SGHRS, CDR2 YFSETQ, per germline. CDR3 in amino acids: CASSVDWGRPGNTIYF. CDR3 bases: TGCGCCAGCAGCGTAGACTGGGGGAGGCCTGGAAACACCATATATTTT.

V is TRBV7-9 and J is TRBJ2-3; D gene unclear. The germline V gene encodes CDR1 SEHNR and CDR2 FQNEAQ (reference sequence). There are 13 residues in the CDR3. Trimming stripped 0 bases from V and 7 bases from J, with 8 bases between. Written as DNA, the CDR3 is TGTGCCAGCAGCTTAGCGCGTGTTTATACGCAGTATTTT. It translates to CASSLARVYTQYF.